A selection of T cell receptor beta chains follows, all from one sample in a study of OX40 agonist ivuxolimab in advanced cancers. Measured with immunoSEQ multiplex PCR; TCRdb has only the in-frame clones, and not every one. The sample has around 50,000 clones, more than 75% seen once. The sequencing used CD4+ or CD8+ T cells sorted from blood, collected in a trial of the OX40 agonist ivuxolimab. All receptors derive from an adult with an advanced solid tumor such as melanoma, head and neck, liver or kidney cancer. The CDR3 runs from the conserved cysteine through the conserved F or W.

CDR3	J	V
CAGRDNSYEQYF	TRBJ2-7	TRBV6-5
CASSLGTARREFF	TRBJ2-1	TRBV7-2
CASRAGGIGGDTQYF	TRBJ2-3	TRBV19
CASSKTPNNEQFF	TRBJ2-1	TRBV7-7
CASSPRDRGSQNTEAFF	TRBJ1-1	TRBV5-1
CASSSPAGVRHTGELFF	TRBJ2-2	TRBV11-2
CASSEPPHMRAFF	TRBJ1-1	TRBV25-1
CASSRSQEKLFF	TRBJ1-4	TRBV7-8
CASSPRGPGNQPQHF	TRBJ1-5	TRBV7-2
CASSSGAGDTQYF	TRBJ2-3	TRBV11-3
CASSLDGRHLEKLFF	TRBJ1-4	TRBV7-2
CASSPLSTGELFF	TRBJ2-2	TRBV18
CASKPQGGPYEQYF	TRBJ2-7	TRBV6-5
CASGMTSGVTGELFF	TRBJ2-2	TRBV11-3
CASSFSPGQAFYEQYF	TRBJ2-7	TRBV28
CASMGELAGNTEAFF	TRBJ1-1	TRBV2
CASSPRGVLDYGYTF	TRBJ1-2	TRBV18
CASSLKPGQGDTEAFF	TRBJ1-1	TRBV28
CASSMVTGSVGELFF	TRBJ2-2	TRBV21-1
CASSWNTGELFF	TRBJ2-2	TRBV10-1
CASSPDLGDIQYF	TRBJ2-4	TRBV18
CASSHRTRTDTQYF	TRBJ2-3	TRBV14
CASSRRERGYNEQFF	TRBJ2-1	TRBV5-1
CASSLVAGGYNEQFF	TRBJ2-1	TRBV27
CASSLGTPQWEEQYF	TRBJ2-7	TRBV7-8
CASSIEGGWSNQPQHF	TRBJ1-5	TRBV19
CASSSEVNTEAFF	TRBJ1-1	TRBV7-2
CASSSHGRSYNSPLHF	TRBJ1-6	TRBV11-2
CASSSPPSGQYF	TRBJ2-5	TRBV2
CASSPEVSRAADTQYF	TRBJ2-3	TRBV7-2
CASGVVETQYF	TRBJ2-5	TRBV6-5
CASSKRGTNTGELFF	TRBJ2-2	TRBV7-8
CAWSRGSTWNEQFF	TRBJ2-1	TRBV30
CASSTDSYEQYF	TRBJ2-7	TRBV7-2
CASSPGSPRVTGELFF	TRBJ2-2	TRBV5-4
CASSESGATNNEQFF	TRBJ2-1	TRBV10-1
CASRYTGQGTGNTIYF	TRBJ1-3	TRBV6-6
CASSLLAGKTGELFF	TRBJ2-2	TRBV5-5
CASSPNEAGGHDEQFF	TRBJ2-1	TRBV4-2
CASSLARGDEQYF	TRBJ2-7	TRBV19
CASSTTSKTQYF	TRBJ2-5	TRBV11-2
CASSSGRAYEQYF	TRBJ2-7	TRBV19
CASKEREPRASTDTQYF	TRBJ2-3	TRBV7-8
CASSEPGTGWMKEKLFF	TRBJ1-4	TRBV6-1
CASSGSRQQGGDQPQHF	TRBJ1-5	TRBV6-1
CASSAGEKLFF	TRBJ1-4	TRBV2
CASTFSSGDEQYF	TRBJ2-7	TRBV10-2
CAIQQGHGETQYF	TRBJ2-5	TRBV10-3
CASRFDQGASGYTF	TRBJ1-2	TRBV7-9
CASRQAGPENIQYF	TRBJ2-4	TRBV28